This T cell receptor beta chain emerged from a study of CD8 T cells in ankylosing spondylitis. Study findings and constraints: In ankylosing spondylitis blood, a motif of roughly 8 highly homologous TCR beta variants appeared characteristic. The clones that were linked to disease were reported to be significantly enriched in matched synovial fluid samples from ankylosing spondylitis patients. Several of the motif variants were reported before in synovial fluid and blood from reactive arthritis.

Comment on this clonotype: Antigen unknown.

Construction of TCR beta libraries was performed using quantitative 5'-RACE with molecular barcodes. TCRdb itself ran the 5' RACE reads through MiXCR, one entry per CDR3 protein. The sample records approximately 540,000 distinct CDR3 sequences, roughly 12% being singletons. CDR1 is MNHEY and CDR2 is SMNVEV in the germline V gene (reference sequence). Trimming pared 4 bases from V and 9 bases from J, leaving 18 bases between. This CDR3 contains 14 residues. The V gene is TRBV27, the J gene TRBJ1-1; D is perhaps TRBD1 (5 bases). The receptor comes from a male donor with ankylosing spondylitis. The sequenced sample was blood, either unsorted or a sorted T cell fraction (not recorded which). Here the CDR3 reads CASSSLQVGRKAFF. CDR3 sequence (DNA): TGTGCCAGCAGTTCCCTACAGGTTGGCAGAAAAGCTTTCTTT.